This TCR beta chain was retrieved from a study of CD8 T cells in ankylosing spondylitis. Note on this clonotype: Its antigen is not identified.

Points from the study as a whole: Both synovial fluid and blood in reactive arthritis had previously been reported to carry some motif variants.

Germline V gene sequence: CDR1 GTSNPN, CDR2 SVGIG (reference sequence). The V end lost 2 bases, the J end lost 5 bases, and 13 bases lay between the germline ends. This CDR3 spans 13 amino acids. Researchers built TCR beta libraries using quantitative 5'-RACE with molecular barcodes. TCRdb re-analysed the 5' RACE reads in MiXCR, keeping a single row per CDR3 protein. This table holds about 310,000 distinct CDR3 sequences, about 20% found once. Sequencing used blood, either unsorted or a sorted T cell fraction (not recorded which). The rearrangement links TRBV30 to TRBJ2-7, with D possibly TRBD1 on 5 matching bases. This sequence was found in a female donor with ankylosing spondylitis or in good health (not recorded which). The chain's CDR3 is CAWSPGPGNEQYF. The CDR3 DNA reads as TGTGCCTGGAGTCCAGGGCCCGGAAACGAGCAGTACTTC. Variable domain in full (rest from reference TRBV30 and TRBJ2-7): SQTIHQWPATLVQPVGSPLSLECTVEGTSNPNLYWYRQAAGRGLQLLFYSVGIGQISSEVPQNLSASRPQDRQFILSSKKLLLSDSGFYLCAWSPGPGNEQYFGPGTRLTVT.